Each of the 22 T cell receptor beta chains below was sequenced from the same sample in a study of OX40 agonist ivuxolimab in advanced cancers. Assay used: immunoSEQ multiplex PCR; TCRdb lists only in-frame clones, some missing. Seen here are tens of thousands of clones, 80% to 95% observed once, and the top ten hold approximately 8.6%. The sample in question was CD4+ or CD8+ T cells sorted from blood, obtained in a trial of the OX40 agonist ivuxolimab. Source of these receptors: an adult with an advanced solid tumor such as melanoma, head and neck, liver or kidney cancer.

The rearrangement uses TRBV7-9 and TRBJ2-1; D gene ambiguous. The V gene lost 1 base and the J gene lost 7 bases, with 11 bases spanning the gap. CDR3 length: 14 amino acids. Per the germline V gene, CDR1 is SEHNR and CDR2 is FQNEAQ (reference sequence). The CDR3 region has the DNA TGTGCCAGCAGCTTAGAAGGCCCGAGGAATGAGCAGTTCTTC. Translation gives CASSLEGPRNEQFF.

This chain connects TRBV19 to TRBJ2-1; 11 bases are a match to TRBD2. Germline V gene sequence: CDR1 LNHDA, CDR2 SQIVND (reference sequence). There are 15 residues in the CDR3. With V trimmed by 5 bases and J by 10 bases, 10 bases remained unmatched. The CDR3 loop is CASSLAGGLGQEQFF. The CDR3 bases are TGTGCCAGTAGTTTAGCGGGGGGGCTTGGTCAGGAGCAGTTCTTC.

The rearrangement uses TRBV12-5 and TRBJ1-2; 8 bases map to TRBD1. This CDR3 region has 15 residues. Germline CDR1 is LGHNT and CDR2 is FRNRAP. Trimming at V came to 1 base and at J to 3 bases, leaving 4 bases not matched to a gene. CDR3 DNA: TGTGCTAGTGGTTTGGGGACAGGGCCAGACTATGGCTACACCTTC. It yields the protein CASGLGTGPDYGYTF.

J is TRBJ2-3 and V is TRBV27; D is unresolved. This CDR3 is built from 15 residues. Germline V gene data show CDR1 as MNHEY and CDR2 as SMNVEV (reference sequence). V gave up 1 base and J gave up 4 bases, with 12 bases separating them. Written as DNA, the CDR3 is TGTGCCAGCAGTTTATTGCTGGGCCCCCCAGATACGCAGTATTTT. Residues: CASSLLLGPPDTQYF.

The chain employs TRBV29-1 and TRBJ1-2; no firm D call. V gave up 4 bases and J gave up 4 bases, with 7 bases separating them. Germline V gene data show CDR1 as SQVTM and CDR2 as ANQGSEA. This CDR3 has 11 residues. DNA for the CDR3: TGCAGCGTTGCCTCTGTCTATGGCTACACCTTC. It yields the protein CSVASVYGYTF.

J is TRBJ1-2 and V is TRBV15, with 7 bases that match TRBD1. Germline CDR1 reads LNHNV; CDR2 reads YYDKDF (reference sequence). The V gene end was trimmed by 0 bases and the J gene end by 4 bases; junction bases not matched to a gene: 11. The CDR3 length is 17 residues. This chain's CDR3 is CATSRDHGTVTGYGYTF. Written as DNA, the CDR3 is TGTGCCACCAGCAGAGATCATGGGACAGTAACGGGCTATGGCTACACCTTC.

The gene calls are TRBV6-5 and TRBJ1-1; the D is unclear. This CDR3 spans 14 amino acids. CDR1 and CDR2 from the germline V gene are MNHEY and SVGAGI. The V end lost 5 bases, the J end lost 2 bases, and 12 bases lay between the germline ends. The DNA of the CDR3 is TGTGCCAGCAGTCCCGGCGGGGTTAACACTGAAGCTTTCTTT. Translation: CASSPGGVNTEAFF.

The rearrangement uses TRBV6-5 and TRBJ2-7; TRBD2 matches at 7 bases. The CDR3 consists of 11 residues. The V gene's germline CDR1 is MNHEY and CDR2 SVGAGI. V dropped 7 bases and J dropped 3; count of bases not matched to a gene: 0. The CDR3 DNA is TGTGCCAGCAAGCGGGGCTACGAGCAGTACTTC. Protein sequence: CASKRGYEQYF.

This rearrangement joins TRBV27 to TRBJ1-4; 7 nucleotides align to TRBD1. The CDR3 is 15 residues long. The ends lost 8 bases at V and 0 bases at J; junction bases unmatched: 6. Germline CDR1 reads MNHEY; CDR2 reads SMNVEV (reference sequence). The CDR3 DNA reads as TGTGCCAGCTCCCTTCAGGGGGCAACTAATGAAAAACTGTTTTTT. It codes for CASSLQGATNEKLFF.

CDR3 DNA sequence: TGCGCCAGCAGCCAAGAGAGATGGCAGGGCCACGAGCAGTACTTC. Amino acid sequence: CASSQERWQGHEQYF. The chain is built from TRBV4-1 and TRBJ2-7, with D tentatively TRBD1 (5 bases). The germline V gene has CDR1 MGHRA and CDR2 YSYEKL. The CDR3 is 15 amino acids. The V and J ends lost 0 bases and 5 bases respectively, with 14 bases between them.

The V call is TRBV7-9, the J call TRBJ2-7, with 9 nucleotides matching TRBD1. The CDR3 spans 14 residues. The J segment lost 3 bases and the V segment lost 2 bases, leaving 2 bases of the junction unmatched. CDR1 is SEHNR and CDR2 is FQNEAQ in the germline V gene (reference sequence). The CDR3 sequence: CASSLTGGIYEQYF. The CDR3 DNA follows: TGTGCCAGCAGCTTAACAGGGGGCATCTACGAGCAGTACTTC.

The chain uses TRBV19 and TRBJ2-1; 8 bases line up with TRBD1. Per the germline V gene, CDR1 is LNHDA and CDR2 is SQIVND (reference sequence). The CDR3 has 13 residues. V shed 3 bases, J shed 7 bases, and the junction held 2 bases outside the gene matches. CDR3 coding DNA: TGTGCCAGTAGTATCCAGGGGGCTAATGAGCAGTTCTTC. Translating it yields CASSIQGANEQFF.

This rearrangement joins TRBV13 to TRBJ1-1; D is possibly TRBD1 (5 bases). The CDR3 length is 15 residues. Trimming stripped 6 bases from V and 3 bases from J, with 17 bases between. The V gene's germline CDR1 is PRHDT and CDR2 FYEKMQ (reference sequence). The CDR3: CASSYPGRGDTEAFF. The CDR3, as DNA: TGTGCCAGCAGTTATCCGGGACGGGGGGACACTGAAGCTTTCTTT.

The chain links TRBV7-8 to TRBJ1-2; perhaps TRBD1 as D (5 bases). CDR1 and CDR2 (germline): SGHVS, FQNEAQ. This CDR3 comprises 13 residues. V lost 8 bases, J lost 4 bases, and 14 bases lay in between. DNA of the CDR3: TGTGCCAGCGAAACCCCCGGGACCTATGGCTACACCTTC. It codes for CASETPGTYGYTF. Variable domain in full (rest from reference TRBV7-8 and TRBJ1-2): GAGVSQSPRYKVAKRGQDVALRCDPISGHVSLFWYQQALGQGPEFLTYFQNEAQLDKSGLPSDRFFAERPEGSVSTLKIQRTQQEDSAVYLCASETPGTYGYTFGSGTRLTVV.

CDR3 sequence reads: CASSFSGGSTDTQYF. CDR3 DNA sequence: TGTGCCAGCAGCTTTAGCGGGGGGAGCACAGATACGCAGTATTTT. The chain joins TRBV9 to TRBJ2-3; the match to TRBD2 covers 10 bases. The length of the CDR3 is 15 residues. CDR1 is SGDLS, CDR2 YYNGEE, per germline. Trimming removed 4 bases from V and 0 bases from J; junction bases left unmatched: 2.

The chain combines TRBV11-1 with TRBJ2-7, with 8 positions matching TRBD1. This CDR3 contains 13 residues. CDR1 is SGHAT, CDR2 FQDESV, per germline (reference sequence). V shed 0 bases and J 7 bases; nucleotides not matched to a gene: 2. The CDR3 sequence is CASSLAGQGEQYF. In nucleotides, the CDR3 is TGTGCCAGCAGCTTAGCTGGACAGGGAGAGCAGTACTTC.

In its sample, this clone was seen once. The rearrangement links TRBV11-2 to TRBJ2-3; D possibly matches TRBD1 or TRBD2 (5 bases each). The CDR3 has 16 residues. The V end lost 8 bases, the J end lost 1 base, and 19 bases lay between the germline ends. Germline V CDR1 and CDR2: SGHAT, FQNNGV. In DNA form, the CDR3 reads TGTGCCAGCCTCCGACGGGGCCGCGAAGGCACAGATACGCAGTATTTT. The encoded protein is CASLRRGREGTDTQYF.

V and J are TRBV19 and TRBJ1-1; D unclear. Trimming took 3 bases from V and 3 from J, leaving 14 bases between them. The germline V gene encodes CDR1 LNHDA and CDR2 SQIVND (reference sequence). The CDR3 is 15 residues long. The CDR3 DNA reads TGTGCCAGTAGTATTCAGGCAGACTTATACACTGAAGCTTTCTTT. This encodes CASSIQADLYTEAFF. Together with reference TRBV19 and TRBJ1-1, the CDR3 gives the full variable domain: DGGITQSPKYLFRKEGQNVTLSCEQNLNHDAMYWYRQDPGQGLRLIYYSQIVNDFQKGDIAEGYSVSREKKESFPLTVTSAQKNPTAFYLCASSIQADLYTEAFFGQGTRLTVV.

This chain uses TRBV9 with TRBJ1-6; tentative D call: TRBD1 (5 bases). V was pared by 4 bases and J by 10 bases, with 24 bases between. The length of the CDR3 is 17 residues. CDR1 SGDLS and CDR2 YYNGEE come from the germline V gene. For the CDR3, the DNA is TGTGCCAGCAGCTCAAGTTGGACCGGGACTATGGGGTCACCCCTCCACTTT. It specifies CASSSSWTGTMGSPLHF.

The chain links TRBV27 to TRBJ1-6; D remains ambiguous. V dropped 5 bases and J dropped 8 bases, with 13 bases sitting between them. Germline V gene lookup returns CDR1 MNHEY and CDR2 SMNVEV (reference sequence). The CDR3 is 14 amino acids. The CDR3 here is CASSVRPGDSPLHF. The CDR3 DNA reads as TGTGCCAGCAGTGTTAGGCCGGGAGATTCACCCCTCCACTTT.

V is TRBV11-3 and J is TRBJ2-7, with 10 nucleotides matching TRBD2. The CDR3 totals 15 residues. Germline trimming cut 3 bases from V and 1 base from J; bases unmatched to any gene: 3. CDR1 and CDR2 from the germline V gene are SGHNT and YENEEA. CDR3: CASSLASGGSYEQYF. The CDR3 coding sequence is TGTGCCAGCAGCTTGGCTAGCGGGGGATCCTACGAGCAGTACTTC.

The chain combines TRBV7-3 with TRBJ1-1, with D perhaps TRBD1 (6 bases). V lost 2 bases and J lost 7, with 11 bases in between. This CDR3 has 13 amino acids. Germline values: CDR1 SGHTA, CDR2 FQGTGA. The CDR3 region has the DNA TGTGCCAGCAGCTTAGGGACACACCTTGAAGCTTTCTTT. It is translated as CASSLGTHLEAFF.